This T cell receptor beta chain is from a study of blood T cell repertoires in COVID-19. Profiled with immunoSEQ multiplex PCR; TCRdb holds only in-frame clones, not every one. The repertoire consists of under 200,000 clones, with approximately 90% occurring once and the leading ten covering more than 0.75%. CDR1 is SGHDN, CDR2 FVKESK, per germline. Trimming cost V 4 bases and J 4 bases; bases outside gene matches: 4. CDR3 length: 16 amino acids. This chain connects TRBV14 to TRBJ2-3; 14 nucleotides line up with TRBD2. The source of this sequence is a young woman who had recovered from COVID-19. Sequencing was performed on PBMCs or T cells enriched from blood (not recorded which). This CDR3 reads CASSPGLAGVSDTQYF. CDR3 DNA: TGTGCCAGCAGCCCGGGACTAGCGGGAGTCTCAGATACGCAGTATTTT.